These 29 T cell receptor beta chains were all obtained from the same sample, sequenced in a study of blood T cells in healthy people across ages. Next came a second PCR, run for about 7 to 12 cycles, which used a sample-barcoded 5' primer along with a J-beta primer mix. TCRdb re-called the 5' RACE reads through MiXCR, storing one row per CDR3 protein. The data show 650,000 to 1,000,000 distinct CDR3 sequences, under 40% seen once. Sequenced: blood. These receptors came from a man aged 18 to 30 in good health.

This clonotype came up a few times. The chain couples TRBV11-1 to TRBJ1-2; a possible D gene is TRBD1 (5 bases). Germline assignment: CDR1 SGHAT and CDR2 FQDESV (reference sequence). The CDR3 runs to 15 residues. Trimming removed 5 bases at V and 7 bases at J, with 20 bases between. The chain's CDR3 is CASSGGFEDSGGYTF. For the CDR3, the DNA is TGTGCCAGCAGCGGGGGGTTTGAAGATTCGGGTGGCTACACCTTC.

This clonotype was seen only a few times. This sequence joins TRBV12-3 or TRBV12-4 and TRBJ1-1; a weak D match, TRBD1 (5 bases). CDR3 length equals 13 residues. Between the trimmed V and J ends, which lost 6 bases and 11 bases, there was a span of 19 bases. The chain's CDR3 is CASSPGTVGGAFF. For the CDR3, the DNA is TGTGCCAGCAGCCCTGGGACGGTCGGGGGGGCTTTCTTT.

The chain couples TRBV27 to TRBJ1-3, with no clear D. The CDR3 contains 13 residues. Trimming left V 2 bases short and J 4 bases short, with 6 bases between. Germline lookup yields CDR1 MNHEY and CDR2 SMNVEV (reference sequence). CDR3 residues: CASSLAYGNTIYF. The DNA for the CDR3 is TGTGCCAGCAGTTTAGCCTACGGAAACACCATATATTTT.

CDR3 sequence: CASSEVLRREQFF. CDR3 nucleotide sequence: TGTGCCAGCAGTGAAGTTCTTAGGCGCGAGCAGTTCTTC. The J gene is TRBJ2-1, the V gene TRBV6-1; D remains ambiguous. The V gene lost 1 base and the J gene lost 10 bases, with 11 bases spanning the gap. The germline V gene has CDR1 MNHNS and CDR2 SASEGT. This CDR3 has 13 amino acids.

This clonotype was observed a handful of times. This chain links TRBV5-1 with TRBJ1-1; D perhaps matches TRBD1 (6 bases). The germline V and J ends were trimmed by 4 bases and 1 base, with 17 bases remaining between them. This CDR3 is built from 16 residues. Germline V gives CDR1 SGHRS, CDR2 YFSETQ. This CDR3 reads CASSPRQGGPNTEAFF. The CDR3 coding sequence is TGCGCCAGCAGCCCACGTCAAGGGGGACCGAACACTGAAGCTTTCTTT.

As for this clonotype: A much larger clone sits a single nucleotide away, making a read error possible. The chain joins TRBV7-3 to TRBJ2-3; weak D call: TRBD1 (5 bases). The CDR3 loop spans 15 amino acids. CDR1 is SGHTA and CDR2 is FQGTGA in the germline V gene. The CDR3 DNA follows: TGTGTCAGCAGCTTAATCGCAGGGAGCACAGATACGCAGTATTTT. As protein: CVSSLIAGSTDTQYF. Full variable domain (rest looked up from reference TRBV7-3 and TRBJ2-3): GAGVSQTPSNKVTEKGKYVELRCDPISGHTALYWYRQSLGQGPEFLIYFQGTGAADDSGLPNDRFFAVRPEGSVSTLKIQRTERGDSAVYLCVSSLIAGSTDTQYFGPGTRLTVL.

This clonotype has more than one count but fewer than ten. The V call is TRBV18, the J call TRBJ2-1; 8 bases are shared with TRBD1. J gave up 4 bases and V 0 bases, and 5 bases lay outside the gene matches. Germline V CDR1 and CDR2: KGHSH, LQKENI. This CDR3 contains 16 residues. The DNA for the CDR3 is TGTGCCAGCTCACCACCGGCGAGGACAGGGTACAATGAGCAGTTCTTC. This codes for CASSPPARTGYNEQFF.

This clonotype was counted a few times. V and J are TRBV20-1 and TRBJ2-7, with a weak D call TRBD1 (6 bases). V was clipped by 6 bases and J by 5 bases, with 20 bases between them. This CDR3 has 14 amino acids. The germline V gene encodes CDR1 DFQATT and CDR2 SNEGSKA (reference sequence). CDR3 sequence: CSAQGSGGRDEQYF. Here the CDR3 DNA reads TGCAGTGCCCAGGGGTCAGGCGGACGGGACGAGCAGTACTTC.

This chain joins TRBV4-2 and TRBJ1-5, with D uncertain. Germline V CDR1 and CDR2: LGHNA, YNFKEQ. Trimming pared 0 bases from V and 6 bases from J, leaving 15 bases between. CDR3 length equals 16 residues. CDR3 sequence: CASSQDLIETTQPQHF. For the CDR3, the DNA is TGTGCCAGCAGCCAAGATTTAATTGAAACCACTCAGCCCCAGCATTTT.

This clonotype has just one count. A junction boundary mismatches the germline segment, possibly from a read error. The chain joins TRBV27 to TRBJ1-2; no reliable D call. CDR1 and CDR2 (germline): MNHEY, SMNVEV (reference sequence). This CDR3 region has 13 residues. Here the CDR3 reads CASSGSLTYGHTF. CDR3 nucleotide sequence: TGTGCCAGCAGTGGGTCCTTGACCTATGGCCACACCTTC.

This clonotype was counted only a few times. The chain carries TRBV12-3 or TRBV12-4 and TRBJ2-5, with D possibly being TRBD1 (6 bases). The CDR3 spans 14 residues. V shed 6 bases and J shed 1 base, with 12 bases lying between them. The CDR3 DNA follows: TGTGCCAGCAGACCCGAGGACAGCCAAGAGACCCAGTACTTC. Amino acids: CASRPEDSQETQYF.

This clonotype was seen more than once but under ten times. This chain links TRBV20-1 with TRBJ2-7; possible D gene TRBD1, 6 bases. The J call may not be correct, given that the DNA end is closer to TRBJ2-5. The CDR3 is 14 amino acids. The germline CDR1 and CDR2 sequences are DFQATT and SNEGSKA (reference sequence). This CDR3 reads CSARGSGARGTQYF. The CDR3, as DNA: TGCAGTGCTAGAGGATCAGGGGCGCGTGGGACCCAGTACTTC.

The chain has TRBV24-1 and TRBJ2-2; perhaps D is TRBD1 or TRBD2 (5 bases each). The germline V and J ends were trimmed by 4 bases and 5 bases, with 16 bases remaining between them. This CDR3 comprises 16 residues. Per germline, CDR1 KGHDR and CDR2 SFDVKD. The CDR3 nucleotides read TGTGCCACCAGTGACCCGGGGCAGGGACGTACCGGGGAGCTGTTTTTT. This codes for CATSDPGQGRTGELFF.

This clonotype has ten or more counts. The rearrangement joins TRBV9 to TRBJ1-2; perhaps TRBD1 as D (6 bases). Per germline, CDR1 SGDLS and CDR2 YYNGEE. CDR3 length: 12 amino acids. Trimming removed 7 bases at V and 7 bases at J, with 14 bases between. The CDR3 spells CASQNRVSGYTF. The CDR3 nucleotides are TGTGCCAGCCAGAACAGGGTATCTGGCTACACCTTC.

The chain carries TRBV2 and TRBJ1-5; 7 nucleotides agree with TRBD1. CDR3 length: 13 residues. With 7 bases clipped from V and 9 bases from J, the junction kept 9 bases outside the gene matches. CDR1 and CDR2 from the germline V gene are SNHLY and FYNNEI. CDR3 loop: CASKKDRWGPQHF. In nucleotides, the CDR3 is TGTGCCAGCAAGAAGGACAGGTGGGGGCCCCAGCATTTT. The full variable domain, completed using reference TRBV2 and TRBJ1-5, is EPEVTQTPSHQVTQMGQEVILRCVPISNHLYFYWYRQILGQKVEFLVSFYNNEISEKSEIFDDQFSVERPDGSNFTLKIRSTKLEDSAMYFCASKKDRWGPQHFGDGTRLSIL.

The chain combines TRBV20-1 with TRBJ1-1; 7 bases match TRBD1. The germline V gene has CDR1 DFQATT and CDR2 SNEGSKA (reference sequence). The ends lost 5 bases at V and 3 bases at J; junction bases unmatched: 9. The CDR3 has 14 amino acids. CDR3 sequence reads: CSAPRQGVDTEAFF. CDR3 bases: TGCAGTGCTCCCCGACAGGGCGTCGACACTGAAGCTTTCTTT.

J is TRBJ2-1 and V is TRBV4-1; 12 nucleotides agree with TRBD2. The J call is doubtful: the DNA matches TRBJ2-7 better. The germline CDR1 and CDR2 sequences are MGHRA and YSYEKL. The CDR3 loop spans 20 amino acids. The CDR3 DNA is TGCGCCAGCAGCCAAGATTCGTCTAGCGGGGGGGAAAGCTCCTACAATGAGCAGTACTTC. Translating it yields CASSQDSSSGGESSYNEQYF.

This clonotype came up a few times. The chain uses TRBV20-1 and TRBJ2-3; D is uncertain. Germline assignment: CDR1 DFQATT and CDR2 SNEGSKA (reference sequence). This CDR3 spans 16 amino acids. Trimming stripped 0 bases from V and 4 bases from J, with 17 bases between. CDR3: CSARDPTVLGPDTQYF. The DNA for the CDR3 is TGCAGTGCTAGAGACCCGACCGTGCTGGGCCCAGATACGCAGTATTTT.

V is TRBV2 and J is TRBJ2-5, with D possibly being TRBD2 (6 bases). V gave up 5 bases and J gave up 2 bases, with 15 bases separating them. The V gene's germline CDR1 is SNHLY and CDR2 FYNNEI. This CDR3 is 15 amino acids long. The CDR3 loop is CASSFDPTRQETQYF. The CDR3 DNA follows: TGTGCCAGCAGTTTTGACCCGACTAGACAAGAGACCCAGTACTTC.

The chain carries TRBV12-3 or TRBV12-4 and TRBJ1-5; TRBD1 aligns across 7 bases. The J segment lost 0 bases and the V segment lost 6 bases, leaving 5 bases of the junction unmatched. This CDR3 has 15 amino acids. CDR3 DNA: TGTGCCAGCAGGGGACAGAGTTTTAGCAATCAGCCCCAGCATTTT. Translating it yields CASRGQSFSNQPQHF.

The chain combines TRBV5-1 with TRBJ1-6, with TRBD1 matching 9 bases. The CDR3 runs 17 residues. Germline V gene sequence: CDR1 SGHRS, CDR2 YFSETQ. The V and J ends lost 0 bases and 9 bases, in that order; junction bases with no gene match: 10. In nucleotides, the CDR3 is TGCGCCAGCAGCTTGGGGCCTACAGGGGGCAAGGCTTCACCCCTCCACTTT. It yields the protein CASSLGPTGGKASPLHF.

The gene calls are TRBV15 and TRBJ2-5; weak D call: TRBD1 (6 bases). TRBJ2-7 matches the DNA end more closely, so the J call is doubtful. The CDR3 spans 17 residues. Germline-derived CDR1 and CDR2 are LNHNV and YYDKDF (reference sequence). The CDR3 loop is CATSRGKGPGANYEQYF. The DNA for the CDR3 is TGTGCCACCAGCAGAGGAAAGGGGCCAGGGGCTAACTACGAGCAGTACTTC.

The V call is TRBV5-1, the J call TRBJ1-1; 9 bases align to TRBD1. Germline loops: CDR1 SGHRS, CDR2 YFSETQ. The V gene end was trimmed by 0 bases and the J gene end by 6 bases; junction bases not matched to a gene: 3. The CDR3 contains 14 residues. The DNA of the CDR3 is TGCGCCAGCAGCTTGGAGGGACAGGGTCCTGAAGCTTTCTTT. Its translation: CASSLEGQGPEAFF.

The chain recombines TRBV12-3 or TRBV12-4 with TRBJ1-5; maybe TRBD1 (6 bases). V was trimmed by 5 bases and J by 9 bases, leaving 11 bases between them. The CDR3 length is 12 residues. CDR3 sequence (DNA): TGTGCCAGCAGTCGAGAGACAGGGCCCCAGCATTTT. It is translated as CASSRETGPQHF.

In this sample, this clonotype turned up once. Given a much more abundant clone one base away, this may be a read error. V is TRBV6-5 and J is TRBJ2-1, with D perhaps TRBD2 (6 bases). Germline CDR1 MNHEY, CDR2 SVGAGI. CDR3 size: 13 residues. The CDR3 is CASSYSGGETQFF. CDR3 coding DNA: TGTGCCAGCAGCTACTCGGGCGGGGAGACCCAGTTCTTC.

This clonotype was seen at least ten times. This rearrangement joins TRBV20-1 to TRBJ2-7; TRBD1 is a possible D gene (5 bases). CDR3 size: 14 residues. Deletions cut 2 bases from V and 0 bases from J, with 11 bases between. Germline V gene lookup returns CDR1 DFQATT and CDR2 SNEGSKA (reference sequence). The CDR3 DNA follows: TGCAGTGCTAGATGGACACAAAGCTCCTACGAGCAGTACTTC. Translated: CSARWTQSSYEQYF.

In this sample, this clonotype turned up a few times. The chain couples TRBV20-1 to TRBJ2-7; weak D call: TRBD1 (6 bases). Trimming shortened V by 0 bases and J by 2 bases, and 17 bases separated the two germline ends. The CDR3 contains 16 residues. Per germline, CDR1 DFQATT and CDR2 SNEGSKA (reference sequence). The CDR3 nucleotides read TGCAGTGCTAGAGATTTTTACGGGGACACACCCTACGAGCAGTACTTC. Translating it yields CSARDFYGDTPYEQYF.

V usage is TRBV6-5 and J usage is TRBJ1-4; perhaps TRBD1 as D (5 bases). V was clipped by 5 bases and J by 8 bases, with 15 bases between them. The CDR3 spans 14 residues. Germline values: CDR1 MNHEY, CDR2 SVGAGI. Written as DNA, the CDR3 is TGTGCCAGCAGTACTGGGACCTCGAAGGAAAAACTGTTTTTT. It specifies CASSTGTSKEKLFF.

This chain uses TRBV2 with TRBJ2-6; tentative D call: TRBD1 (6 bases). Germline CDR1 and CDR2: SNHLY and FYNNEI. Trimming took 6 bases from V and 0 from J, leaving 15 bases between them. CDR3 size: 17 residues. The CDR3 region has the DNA TGTGCCAGCAGACAGGGCCCCTTCCTCTCTGGGGCCAACGTCCTGACTTTC. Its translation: CASRQGPFLSGANVLTF.